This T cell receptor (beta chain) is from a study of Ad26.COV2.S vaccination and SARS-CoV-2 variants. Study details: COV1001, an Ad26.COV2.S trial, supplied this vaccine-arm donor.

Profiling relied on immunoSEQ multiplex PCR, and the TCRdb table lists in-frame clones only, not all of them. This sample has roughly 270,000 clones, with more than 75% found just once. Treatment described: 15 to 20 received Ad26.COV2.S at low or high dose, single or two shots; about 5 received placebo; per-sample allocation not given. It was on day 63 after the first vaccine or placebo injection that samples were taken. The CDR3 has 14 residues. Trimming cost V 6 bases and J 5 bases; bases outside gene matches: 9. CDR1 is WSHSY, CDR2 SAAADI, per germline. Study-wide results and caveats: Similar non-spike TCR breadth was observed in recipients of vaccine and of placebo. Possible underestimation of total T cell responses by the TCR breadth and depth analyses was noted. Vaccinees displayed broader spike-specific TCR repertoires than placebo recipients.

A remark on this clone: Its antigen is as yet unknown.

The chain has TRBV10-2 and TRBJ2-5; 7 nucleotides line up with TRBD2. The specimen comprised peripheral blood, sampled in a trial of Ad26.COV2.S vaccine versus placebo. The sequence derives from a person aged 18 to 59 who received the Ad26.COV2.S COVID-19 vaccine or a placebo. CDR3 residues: CASRGETSPETQYF. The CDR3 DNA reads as TGCGCCAGCAGAGGAGAGACTAGCCCTGAGACCCAGTACTTC.